Given below is one T cell receptor beta chain in context. The Seattle patients, enrolled during active infection, were followed longitudinally. The entry originates in a study of blood T cell repertoires in COVID-19. Produced via immunoSEQ multiplex PCR; TCRdb's table is partial and in-frame only. This repertoire shows tens of thousands of clones, approximately 84% found once; its top ten account for 16%. This clonotype was obtained from a man aged 35-49 years with COVID-19, enrolled during active disease. Sequenced input: peripheral blood.

In DNA, the CDR3 is TGCGCCAGCAGCTCCGGTTGGGGCTGGGAAACCGGGGAGCTGTTTTTT. Protein: CASSSGWGWETGELFF. The chain links TRBV5-1 to TRBJ2-2, with a weak D call TRBD1 (5 bases). The V end lost 3 bases, the J end lost 5 bases, and 17 bases lay between the germline ends. This CDR3 is built from 16 residues. Per germline, CDR1 SGHRS and CDR2 YFSETQ.